The clone carrying this T cell receptor beta chain was observed many times. The antigen is unknown. Study processing details: A distant-metastasis classifier for papillary thyroid cancer was built using CDR3 differences across clinicopathological groups. With MiXCR, TCRdb reprocessed the PCR reads. The V and J calls were determined by TCRdb, not by the authors. The sample yields around 21,000 clones, 22% seen once. The sample comes from a study of metastatic and nonmetastatic thyroid tumors. Study information: Peripheral blood and tumor or nodule samples from malignant and benign thyroid patients were compared. General study results and limits: In blood and tumor, TCR beta diversity was reportedly significantly higher in malignant thyroid tumors than in benign nodules.

V lost 2 bases and J lost 11; bases outside the gene matches: 8. This CDR3 spans 13 amino acids. Germline values: CDR1 DFQATT, CDR2 SNEGSKA (reference sequence). There were no patients who had received any treatment before thyroid surgery. The sample was tumor tissue. The chain joins TRBV20-1 to TRBJ1-1; TRBD1 aligns across 10 bases. This sequence originates from a male donor with papillary thyroid cancer or a benign thyroid nodule (not recorded which). Some clones in this sample may be carry-over from other donors' samples. The CDR3 loop is CSARTGTGARAFF. The CDR3 region has the DNA TGCAGTGCTAGAACCGGGACAGGGGCACGGGCTTTCTTT.